This T cell receptor beta chain derives from a study of a mutant IDH1 vaccine in newly diagnosed glioma. Time point: week 5, during vaccination. The investigators gave 300 ug of mutant IDH1 20-mer peptide in each vaccine dose, together with topical imiquimod. Turning to this clone: As yet, its antigen is unknown.

Method: immunoSEQ multiplex PCR; TCRdb's copy keeps in-frame clones and lacks some. The table includes 25,000 to 30,000 clones, 70% to 85% detected once. This clonotype was sampled from a man in his forties with glioma. Some clones in this sample may be carry-over from other donors' samples. Source: PBMCs, taken from a glioma patient whose treatment included an IDH1 peptide vaccine.

The CDR3 loop is CASSQDQLGVNEQFF. The CDR3 coding sequence is TGTGCCAGCAGCCAAGACCAGTTAGGGGTAAATGAGCAGTTCTTC. The chain joins TRBV4-2 to TRBJ2-1; D may be TRBD1 (5 bases). The V and J ends lost 0 bases and 7 bases respectively, with 13 bases between them. The germline gives CDR1 LGHNA, CDR2 YNFKEQ. CDR3 length equals 15 residues.